This TCR beta chain was profiled in a study of human T cells and chemical hapten exposure. About the study: The study enrolled mostly female patients with alopecia areata, totalis or universalis.

Unique molecular identifiers were linked by the library to individual cDNA molecules. TCRdb called the RACE reads again in MiXCR, with one record for every CDR3 protein. This table has under 200,000 distinct CDR3 sequences, around a quarter appearing once. Germline CDR1 and CDR2: SGHTA and FQGNSA. Trimming removed 5 bases at V and 1 base at J, with 11 bases between. The CDR3 is 14 amino acids. Time point of the sample: patch test 3, about 24 weeks after DPC sensitization. Treatment meaning: therapeutic diphenylcyclopropenone sensitization with weekly scalp DPC. This specimen consisted of whole blood, obtained in connection with sensitization to the hapten diphenylcyclopropenone (DPC). The V call is TRBV7-2, the J call TRBJ2-5, with a possible D match to TRBD2 (6 bases). The TCR sequence derives from a woman younger than 30 with alopecia areata. Some clones in this sample may be carry-over from other donors' samples. The CDR3 DNA reads TGTGCCAGCAGCGGGGGACTTTCCCAAGAGACCCAGTACTTC. This codes for CASSGGLSQETQYF.